This T cell receptor beta chain appears in the sequencing data of a study of T cells in Graves' hyperthyroidism and ophthalmopathy. This CDR3 is 13 amino acids long. With 5 bases removed from V and 7 bases from J, the gap between germline ends came to 14 bases. From RNA transcripts, TCR beta CDR3 regions were amplified. TCR CDR3 underwent first-round RT-PCR with the HTBI primer set. Each CDR3 protein gets one entry after TCRdb re-called the multiplex PCR reads with MiXCR. This sample has 410,000 or so distinct CDR3 sequences, with 14% to 15% found just once. This clonotype was recorded many times. Sequencing was done on a sample of blood. J is TRBJ1-2 and V is TRBV12-3 or TRBV12-4; D perhaps matches TRBD1 (5 bases). The receptor was derived from a man between 18 and 29 years old with Graves' ophthalmopathy. Written as DNA, the CDR3 is TGTGCCAGCAGTCTCGACAGAGGAGTTGGCTACACCTTC. This encodes CASSLDRGVGYTF.